This TCR beta chain was observed in a study of T cells in Graves' hyperthyroidism and ophthalmopathy. Study results and limitations: Blood also carried most thyroid clonotypes expanded above 0.001.

Notes on this clonotype: The antigen remains unidentified.

Amplified regions were TCR beta CDR3 sequences from RNA transcripts. HTBI primers were the set used in a first-round RT-PCR of the TCR CDR3. TCRdb used MiXCR to reprocess the multiplex PCR reads, holding one entry per CDR3 protein. The sample has fewer than 350,000 distinct CDR3 sequences; around a fifth are singletons. CDR3 length: 13 amino acids. Germline-derived CDR1 and CDR2 are LNHNV and YYDKDF (reference sequence). V was pared by 0 bases and J by 4 bases, with 7 bases between. Each ophthalmopathy patient scored at least 3 on the Clinical Activity Score and at least 4 on NOSPECS grade, with duration under 3 months. Clinical symptoms, serum thyroxine and TRAb, thyroid ultrasound and orbital computed tomography together formed the diagnostic basis. Fresh peripheral blood, approximately 10 ml, yielded the PBMCs.

The receptor comes from a man in his forties or fifties with Graves' ophthalmopathy. V usage is TRBV15 and J usage is TRBJ2-7, with a possible D match to TRBD1 (6 bases). The sample consisted of blood. CDR3 DNA: TGTGCCACCAGCAGAGATAGGGGGTACGAGCAGTACTTC. Translating it yields CATSRDRGYEQYF.